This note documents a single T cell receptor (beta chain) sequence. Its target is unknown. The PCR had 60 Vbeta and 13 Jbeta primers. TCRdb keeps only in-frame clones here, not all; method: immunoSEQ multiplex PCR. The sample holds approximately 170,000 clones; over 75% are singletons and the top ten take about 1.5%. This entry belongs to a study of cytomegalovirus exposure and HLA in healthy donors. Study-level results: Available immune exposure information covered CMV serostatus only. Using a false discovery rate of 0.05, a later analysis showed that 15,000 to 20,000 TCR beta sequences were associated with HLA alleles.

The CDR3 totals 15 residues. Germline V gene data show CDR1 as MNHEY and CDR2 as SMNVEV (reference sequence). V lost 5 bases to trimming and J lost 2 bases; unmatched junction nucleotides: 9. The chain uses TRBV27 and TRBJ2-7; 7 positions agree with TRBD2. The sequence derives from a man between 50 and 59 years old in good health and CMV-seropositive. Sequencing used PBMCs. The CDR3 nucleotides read TGTGCCAGCAGTGGTCCTAGCGGCTCCACCTACGAGCAGTACTTC. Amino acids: CASSGPSGSTYEQYF.